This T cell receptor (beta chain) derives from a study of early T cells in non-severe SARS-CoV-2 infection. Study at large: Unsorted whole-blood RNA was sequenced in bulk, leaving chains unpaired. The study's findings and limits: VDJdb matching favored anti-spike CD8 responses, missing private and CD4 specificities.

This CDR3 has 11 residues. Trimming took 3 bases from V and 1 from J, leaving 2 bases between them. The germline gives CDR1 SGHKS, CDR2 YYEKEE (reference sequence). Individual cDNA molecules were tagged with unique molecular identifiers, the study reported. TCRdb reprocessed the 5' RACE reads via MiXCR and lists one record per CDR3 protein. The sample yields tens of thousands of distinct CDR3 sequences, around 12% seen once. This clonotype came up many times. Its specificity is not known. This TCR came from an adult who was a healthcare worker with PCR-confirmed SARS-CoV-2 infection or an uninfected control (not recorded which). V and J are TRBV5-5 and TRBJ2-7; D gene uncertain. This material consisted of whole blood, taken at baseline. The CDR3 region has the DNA TGTGCCAGCAGCTCGTCCTACGAGCAGTACTTC. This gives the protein CASSSSYEQYF.